The 27 T cell receptor beta chains given below trace back to one sample, sequenced in a study of regulatory T cells in long-lasting Graves disease. Libraries of TCR beta came from iRepertoire HTBI primers plus Arm-PCR of CDR3 regions. From the multiplex PCR reads, TCRdb called clonotypes with MiXCR, one entry per CDR3 protein. The sample contains 400,000 to 600,000 distinct CDR3 sequences, roughly 21% of which appear only once. The time point is: persistent/refractory GD, antithyroid drugs over 5 years with positive TRAb. From PBMCs, RNA was extracted and then used to make the TCR library. Sequenced here: peripheral blood mononuclear cells (PBMCs), sampled when the disease was refractory, from a patient treated with antithyroid drugs. These receptors were collected from a female donor with Graves disease.

This chain uses TRBV19 with TRBJ1-5; D is undetermined. In germline, CDR1 is LNHDA, CDR2 SQIVND (reference sequence). This CDR3 spans 16 amino acids. Deletions cut 5 bases from V and 8 bases from J, with 22 bases between. The CDR3 region is CASSSTQWLPTEPQHF. CDR3 DNA: TGTGCCAGTAGTTCGACCCAGTGGCTCCCCACTGAGCCCCAGCATTTT.

This clonotype was seen at least ten times. The chain recombines TRBV10-3 with TRBJ2-7, with TRBD2 as a possible D gene (6 bases). The CDR3 covers 14 residues. Germline CDR1 and CDR2: ENHRY and SYGVKD. V gave up 6 bases and J gave up 5 bases, with 17 bases separating them. CDR3 DNA: TGTGCCATCAGGCAGGAGGGCATCGGCGACGAGCAGTACTTC. Translating gives CAIRQEGIGDEQYF.

This clonotype was seen at least ten times. This chain uses TRBV9 with TRBJ1-4; D might be TRBD1 (5 bases). V was clipped by 5 bases and J by 0 bases, with 14 bases between them. Germline V gene lookup returns CDR1 SGDLS and CDR2 YYNGEE. CDR3 length: 16 residues. The CDR3 protein is CASSAIGQATNEKLFF. Written as DNA, the CDR3 is TGTGCCAGCAGTGCAATAGGACAAGCAACTAATGAAAAACTGTTTTTT. Full variable domain (remainder filled in from reference TRBV9 and TRBJ1-4): DSGVTQTPKHLITATGQRVTLRCSPRSGDLSVYWYQQSLDQGLQFLIQYYNGEERAKGNILERFSAQQFPDLHSELNLSSLELGDSALYFCASSAIGQATNEKLFFGSGTQLSVL.

This clonotype was observed many times. The chain is built from TRBV12-3 or TRBV12-4 and TRBJ1-2, with D perhaps matching TRBD1 (5 bases). The CDR3 length is 13 residues. V was trimmed by 2 bases and J by 4 bases, leaving 8 bases between them. CDR3 DNA sequence: TGTGCCAGCAGTTTAAAGGGGAGCTATGGCTACACCTTC. Translating gives CASSLKGSYGYTF.

The chain recombines TRBV29-1 with TRBJ1-3, with D possibly being TRBD1 (5 bases). The CDR3 runs to 14 residues. Germline V gives CDR1 SQVTM, CDR2 ANQGSEA. Deletions cut 7 bases from V and 0 bases from J, with 13 bases between. CDR3 bases: TGCAGCGCCCGGGACCTGAGCTCTGGAAACACCATATATTTT. Translated: CSARDLSSGNTIYF. Together with reference TRBV29-1 and TRBJ1-3, the CDR3 gives the full variable domain: SAVISQKPSRDICQRGTSLTIQCQVDSQVTMMFWYRQQPGQSLTLIATANQGSEATYESGFVIDKFPISRPNLTFSTLTVSNMSPEDSSIYLCSARDLSSGNTIYFGEGSWLTVV.

This clonotype was seen more than once but under ten times. The CDR3 bases are TGTGCCAGCAGCGTAGTGGGACTAGGAACACATGAGCAGTTCTTC. It translates to CASSVVGLGTHEQFF. The chain links TRBV9 to TRBJ2-1; the match to TRBD2 covers 8 bases. The germline V gene encodes CDR1 SGDLS and CDR2 YYNGEE. The CDR3 is 15 residues long. The J segment lost 8 bases and the V segment lost 0 bases, leaving 7 bases of the junction unmatched.

This chain joins TRBV6-5 and TRBJ1-1; D remains unclear. The germline gives CDR1 MNHEY, CDR2 SVGAGI. V lost 2 bases, J lost 2 bases, and 9 bases lay in between. The CDR3 contains 14 residues. CDR3 sequence (DNA): TGTGCCAGCAGTTACGAGGCTGGAAACACTGAAGCTTTCTTT. This sequence encodes CASSYEAGNTEAFF.

This clonotype was detected many times. The chain employs TRBV28 and TRBJ2-2, with TRBD1 identical over 10 bases. With 4 bases clipped from V and 5 bases from J, the junction kept 7 bases outside the gene matches. The CDR3 spans 16 residues. Germline CDR1 and CDR2: MDHEN and SYDVKM. In DNA form, the CDR3 reads TGTGCCAGCAGTTCCAACCGACAGGGGGCAACCGGGGAGCTGTTTTTT. Encoded protein: CASSSNRQGATGELFF.

The rearrangement uses TRBV30 and TRBJ2-2; perhaps TRBD1 as D (6 bases). Looked up from germline, CDR1 is GTSNPN and CDR2 is SVGIG (reference sequence). The CDR3 has 15 residues. Trimming took off 0 bases at V and 8 bases at J, with 16 bases between the two ends. The DNA of the CDR3 is TGTGCCTGGAGTGTATTGGGGCAGGGGATGGGGGAGCTGTTTTTT. It codes for CAWSVLGQGMGELFF. Full variable domain (missing parts from reference TRBV30 and TRBJ2-2): SQTIHQWPATLVQPVGSPLSLECTVEGTSNPNLYWYRQAAGRGLQLLFYSVGIGQISSEVPQNLSASRPQDRQFILSSKKLLLSDSGFYLCAWSVLGQGMGELFFGEGSRLTVL.

The rearrangement uses TRBV7-9 and TRBJ1-6; 9 bases are a match to TRBD1. The germline V gene encodes CDR1 SEHNR and CDR2 FQNEAQ (reference sequence). The CDR3 has 15 amino acids. The trim removed 5 bases at V and 10 bases at J, leaving 9 bases unmatched. The CDR3 reads CASSRTGESVSPLHF. In nucleotides, the CDR3 is TGTGCCAGCAGCCGGACAGGGGAAAGTGTATCACCCCTCCACTTT.

At least ten counts were recorded for this clonotype. The chain uses TRBV2 and TRBJ2-5; D is ambiguous. Trimming shortened V by 3 bases and J by 4 bases, and 3 bases separated the two germline ends. The CDR3 totals 11 residues. Germline V gene lookup returns CDR1 SNHLY and CDR2 FYNNEI. CDR3 residues: CASSDIETQYF. Written as DNA, the CDR3 is TGTGCCAGCAGTGATATAGAGACCCAGTACTTC.

This clonotype was picked up many times. The chain links TRBV11-2 to TRBJ2-4, with 7 nucleotides matching TRBD1. This CDR3 region has 16 residues. The J segment lost 4 bases and the V segment lost 3 bases, leaving 9 bases of the junction unmatched. Germline values: CDR1 SGHAT, CDR2 FQNNGV. The CDR3 DNA sequence: TGTGCCAGCAGCTTGACCGTCGGGACAGTAAAAAACATTCAGTACTTC. This gives the protein CASSLTVGTVKNIQYF.

Only a few counts were recorded for this clonotype. The rearrangement uses TRBV6-2 or TRBV6-3 and TRBJ2-5; 10 bases agree with TRBD2. The CDR3 is made up of 15 amino acids. Losses at the gene ends were 2 bases for V and 5 bases for J; bases not matched to a gene: 5. CDR1 and CDR2 from the germline V gene are MNHEY and SVGEGT. CDR3 in DNA: TGTGCCAGCAGTTACGGCGGACTAGCGGCTGAGACCCAGTACTTC. Translation: CASSYGGLAAETQYF.

This clonotype showed up just a few times. The gene calls are TRBV28 and TRBJ2-6; D is uncertain. Between the trimmed V and J ends, which lost 6 bases and 4 bases, there was a span of 13 bases. The CDR3 totals 15 residues. From germline, CDR1 is MDHEN and CDR2 SYDVKM. CDR3 loop: CASRGFGFGANVLTF. The CDR3 nucleotides are TGTGCCAGCAGGGGTTTCGGCTTCGGGGCCAACGTCCTGACTTTC.

This clonotype occurred many times. The chain couples TRBV5-1 to TRBJ1-2; D is uncertain. This CDR3 contains 12 residues. Germline CDR1 is SGHRS and CDR2 is YFSETQ. V lost 3 bases, J lost 7 bases, and 10 bases lay in between. The CDR3 is CASSSEFRGYTF. The CDR3 DNA is TGCGCCAGCAGCTCAGAATTTCGTGGCTACACCTTC.

This clonotype occurred a few times. A read error may be the cause here, since a much bigger clone is one base away. The J gene is TRBJ2-2, the V gene TRBV3-1; the D is unclear. Germline assignment: CDR1 LGHDT and CDR2 YNNKEL (reference sequence). There are 12 residues in the CDR3. CDR3 sequence (DNA): TGTGCCAGCGGCCAAAGGTCCGGGGAGCTGTTTTTT. Protein: CASGQRSGELFF.

This clonotype was counted a few times. This chain links TRBV4-2 with TRBJ1-2, with D tentatively TRBD1 (5 bases). CDR3 length equals 15 residues. Between the trimmed V and J ends, which lost 3 bases and 5 bases, there was a span of 16 bases. CDR1 LGHNA and CDR2 YNFKEQ come from the germline V gene. This CDR3 reads CASSQGVGTVYGYTF. The DNA of the CDR3 is TGTGCCAGCAGCCAGGGGGTAGGGACGGTATATGGCTACACCTTC.

The genes are TRBV20-1 and TRBJ2-1; D is unclear. The CDR3 has 14 residues. Germline V lookup: CDR1 DFQATT, CDR2 SNEGSKA (reference sequence). The V end was cut by 1 base, the J end by 7 bases, with 14 bases between. The CDR3 DNA follows: TGCAGTGCTAGAGCCCCTGCCCGCCCGAATGAGCAGTTCTTC. This gives the protein CSARAPARPNEQFF.

This clonotype was seen repeatedly, ten times or more. The chain uses TRBV7-2 and TRBJ2-7, with D possibly matching TRBD2 (6 bases). Germline loops: CDR1 SGHTA, CDR2 FQGNSA. V was clipped by 4 bases and J by 0 bases, with 13 bases between them. The CDR3 totals 15 residues. For the CDR3, the DNA is TGTGCCAGCAGCTGGAGGGCCGGCAGCTCCTACGAGCAGTACTTC. Protein product: CASSWRAGSSYEQYF.

CDR3 in DNA: TGTGCCAGCAGCCAAACAGGGTCCAATCAGCCCCAGCATTTT. Translated: CASSQTGSNQPQHF. The V gene is TRBV3-1, the J gene TRBJ1-5, with TRBD1 as a possible D gene (6 bases). Germline V gives CDR1 LGHDT, CDR2 YNNKEL (reference sequence). The CDR3 extends over 14 amino acids. The germline V and J ends were trimmed by 2 bases and 3 bases, with 8 bases remaining between them. Using reference TRBV3-1 and TRBJ1-5 for the parts outside the CDR3, the full variable domain is DTAVSQTPKYLVTQMGNDKSIKCEQNLGHDTMYWYKQDSKKFLKIMFSYNNKELIINETVPNRFSPKSPDKAHLNLHINSLELGDSAVYFCASSQTGSNQPQHFGDGTRLSIL.

Many counts were recorded for this clonotype. The chain links TRBV28 to TRBJ2-7, with D perhaps given as TRBD1 or TRBD2 (5 bases each). CDR1 and CDR2 (germline): MDHEN, SYDVKM. V lost 2 bases, J lost 3 bases, and 11 bases lay in between. The CDR3 runs to 14 residues. CDR3 protein: CASSLTGPGYEQYF. The CDR3 DNA follows: TGTGCCAGCAGTTTAACGGGACCGGGCTACGAGCAGTACTTC.

This clonotype was seen a few times. This chain joins TRBV20-1 and TRBJ1-6; maybe TRBD1 (5 bases). The CDR3 is 17 amino acids. CDR1 DFQATT and CDR2 SNEGSKA come from the germline V gene (reference sequence). Trimming removed 1 base at V and 0 bases at J, with 13 bases between. The CDR3 bases are TGCAGTGCTAGAGCCCGGGACGTAAGCTCCTATAATTCACCCCTCCACTTT. It codes for CSARARDVSSYNSPLHF.

The chain couples TRBV4-1 to TRBJ2-5; the D gene could be TRBD1 or TRBD2 (5 bases each). This CDR3 spans 16 amino acids. Trimming took 4 bases from V and 3 from J, leaving 18 bases between them. Germline V lookup: CDR1 MGHRA, CDR2 YSYEKL. The DNA for the CDR3 is TGCGCCAGCAGCCCGTCTGCCTGGGGGACGGAAGAGACCCAGTACTTC. It is translated as CASSPSAWGTEETQYF.

The chain has TRBV7-9 and TRBJ1-1; 8 nucleotides agree with TRBD1. Per germline, CDR1 SEHNR and CDR2 FQNEAQ (reference sequence). The length of the CDR3 is 17 residues. V shed 6 bases and J 1 base; nucleotides not matched to a gene: 13. CDR3 DNA sequence: TGTGCCAGCAGACTCCCCCCTCACAGGGGGGGGAACACTGAAGCTTTCTTT. Its translation: CASRLPPHRGGNTEAFF.

This clonotype was found many times. J is TRBJ2-2 and V is TRBV12-3 or TRBV12-4, with D possibly TRBD2 on 5 matching bases. V gave up 2 bases and J gave up 4 bases, with 11 bases separating them. The CDR3 is 15 residues long. CDR3 bases: TGTGCCAGCAGTTTAATGGGAGACTCCACCGGGGAGCTGTTTTTT. It encodes CASSLMGDSTGELFF.

This clonotype was picked up many times. The chain links TRBV3-1 to TRBJ2-5, with no clear D. The ends were cut back, 1 base at V and 7 bases at J, with 13 bases in the middle. Germline loops: CDR1 LGHDT, CDR2 YNNKEL (reference sequence). This CDR3 comprises 14 residues. The CDR3 is CASSQVLLGRTQYF. The CDR3 region has the DNA TGTGCCAGCAGCCAAGTCCTCCTCGGACGGACCCAGTACTTC.

This clonotype has a count of ten or more. The chain employs TRBV12-3 or TRBV12-4 and TRBJ2-7, with 8 bases matching TRBD2. V shed 3 bases and J 3 bases; nucleotides not matched to a gene: 7. This CDR3 has 15 amino acids. The CDR3 loop is CASSFPLAGIYEQYF. CDR3 DNA sequence: TGTGCCAGCAGTTTCCCGTTAGCGGGGATCTACGAGCAGTACTTC.